The 28 T cell receptor beta chains listed next were all sequenced from one sample in a study of T cells in localized non-small cell lung cancer. TCRdb keeps only in-frame clones here, not all; method: immunoSEQ multiplex PCR. The sample has 20,000 to 25,000 clones; approximately 88% are singletons. Sequenced material: PBMCs, taken before any cancer treatment. These receptor sequences come from a man between 35 and 75 years old with stage II lung adenocarcinoma.

The J gene is TRBJ2-5, the V gene TRBV11-2, with TRBD1 matching 9 bases. Germline V CDR1 and CDR2: SGHAT, FQNNGV. The CDR3 runs 14 residues. The V and J ends lost 6 bases and 4 bases, in that order; junction bases with no gene match: 6. DNA for the CDR3: TGTGCCAGCAGAAGAACAGGGGGCGGAGAGACCCAGTACTTC. It yields the protein CASRRTGGGETQYF.

The CDR3: CASSSPQGRYGYTF. In DNA, the CDR3 is TGTGCCAGCAGCTCACCACAGGGGCGGTATGGCTACACCTTC. The rearrangement joins TRBV7-2 to TRBJ1-2; TRBD1 matches 7 bases. The junction had 7 bases not matched to a gene; V was cut back by 4 bases and J by 5 bases. Germline assignment: CDR1 SGHTA and CDR2 FQGNSA. The CDR3 is made up of 14 amino acids.

The rearrangement links TRBV27 to TRBJ1-1; D is undetermined. With 2 bases removed from V and 1 base from J, the gap between germline ends came to 8 bases. This CDR3 comprises 14 residues. Germline V gene data show CDR1 as MNHEY and CDR2 as SMNVEV (reference sequence). CDR3 sequence reads: CASSLEAGNTEAFF. CDR3 DNA: TGTGCCAGCAGTTTAGAGGCAGGGAACACTGAAGCTTTCTTT.

The rearrangement uses TRBV30 and TRBJ2-5; no definite D call. Looked up from germline, CDR1 is GTSNPN and CDR2 is SVGIG (reference sequence). CDR3 length: 13 residues. Trimming removed 0 bases at V and 1 base at J, with 6 bases between. CDR3 in DNA: TGTGCCTGGAGTGTAAGGCGCCAAGAGACCCAGTACTTC. Translating gives CAWSVRRQETQYF.

The CDR3 reads CASSKGGTAQEQPQHF. CDR3 bases: TGTGCCAGCAGCAAGGGAGGGACAGCCCAAGAGCAGCCCCAGCATTTT. V gene TRBV21-1 combines with J gene TRBJ1-5. TRBV21-1 is termed a pseudogene. This CDR3 comprises 16 residues.

The V call is TRBV27, the J call TRBJ2-3; D is unclear. The CDR3 length is 15 residues. Germline CDR1 MNHEY, CDR2 SMNVEV (reference sequence). Trimming cost V 2 bases and J 0 bases, with 9 bases left between them. In DNA form, the CDR3 reads TGTGCCAGCAGTTTAATGCGGTCTAGCACAGATACGCAGTATTTT. It encodes CASSLMRSSTDTQYF.

This sequence joins TRBV16 and TRBJ1-1; D not resolved. The CDR3 extends over 14 amino acids. Trimming cost V 1 base and J 2 bases, with 8 bases left between them. Germline lookup yields CDR1 KGHSY and CDR2 FQNENV. DNA of the CDR3: TGTGCCAGCAGCCAATTCCCAGGAAACACTGAAGCTTTCTTT. Its translation: CASSQFPGNTEAFF.

J is TRBJ1-3 and V is TRBV4-1, with 8 positions matching TRBD1. The CDR3 loop spans 18 amino acids. CDR1 is MGHRA and CDR2 is YSYEKL in the germline V gene. The V and J ends lost 3 bases and 1 base, in that order; junction bases with no gene match: 11. CDR3: CASSQPGQVKTSGNTIYF. The CDR3 nucleotides are TGCGCCAGCAGCCAGCCGGGACAGGTTAAAACTTCTGGAAACACCATATATTTT.

The chain uses TRBV27 and TRBJ2-5; D may be TRBD1 (6 bases). The CDR3 has 16 residues. From germline, CDR1 is MNHEY and CDR2 SMNVEV (reference sequence). The ends were cut back, 0 bases at V and 3 bases at J, with 14 bases in the middle. The CDR3 protein is CASSLSGLRGKETQYF. In DNA form, the CDR3 reads TGTGCCAGCAGTTTATCGGGTCTGAGGGGGAAAGAGACCCAGTACTTC.

The rearrangement links TRBV28 to TRBJ2-5; 7 positions agree with TRBD2. J gave up 10 bases and V 2 bases, and 10 bases lay outside the gene matches. Germline assignment: CDR1 MDHEN and CDR2 SYDVKM. CDR3 size: 14 residues. The CDR3, as DNA: TGTGCCAGCAGTTTAATGGGGGGGAGGGGAGACCAGTACTTC. This codes for CASSLMGGRGDQYF.

This clone showed up just once. The chain recombines TRBV30 with TRBJ1-1; D might be TRBD1 (6 bases). The CDR3 consists of 13 residues. V was clipped by 0 bases and J by 8 bases, with 13 bases between them. Germline CDR1 and CDR2: GTSNPN and SVGIG (reference sequence). The CDR3 nucleotides are TGTGCCTGGAGTGTGCAGGGGCCGATAGAAGCTTTCTTT. This translates into CAWSVQGPIEAFF. Complete variable domain (other parts from reference TRBV30 and TRBJ1-1): SQTIHQWPATLVQPVGSPLSLECTVEGTSNPNLYWYRQAAGRGLQLLFYSVGIGQISSEVPQNLSASRPQDRQFILSSKKLLLSDSGFYLCAWSVQGPIEAFFGQGTRLTVV.

The chain combines TRBV9 with TRBJ2-2; 9 bases line up with TRBD1. The germline gives CDR1 SGDLS, CDR2 YYNGEE. V dropped 0 bases and J dropped 5; count of bases not matched to a gene: 14. This CDR3 contains 19 residues. The CDR3 reads CASSVASSAGTGKTGELFF. Here the CDR3 DNA reads TGTGCCAGCAGCGTAGCCTCCTCCGCCGGGACAGGGAAAACCGGGGAGCTGTTTTTT.

J is TRBJ2-7 and V is TRBV7-9; 10 bases fit TRBD2. The CDR3 consists of 14 residues. Germline assignment: CDR1 SEHNR and CDR2 FQNEAQ (reference sequence). The trim removed 8 bases at V and 5 bases at J, leaving 9 bases unmatched. CDR3 in DNA: TGTGCCAGCTCCTTAGCGGGAGGAGTCAACGAGCAGTACTTC. Its protein is CASSLAGGVNEQYF.

This clone was counted a single time. This chain links TRBV4-2 with TRBJ2-5, with TRBD1 matching over 8 bases. CDR3 length equals 14 residues. CDR1 and CDR2 from the germline V gene are LGHNA and YNFKEQ. With V trimmed by 4 bases and J by 4 bases, 5 bases remained unmatched. The CDR3 coding sequence is TGTGCCAGCAGCCCCGGACAGGGAGCAGAGACCCAGTACTTC. Residues: CASSPGQGAETQYF.

The V gene is TRBV29-1, the J gene TRBJ2-2, with a tentative D call TRBD1 (5 bases). The V end was cut by 5 bases, the J end by 0 bases, with 10 bases between. This CDR3 is built from 14 residues. Per germline, CDR1 SQVTM and CDR2 ANQGSEA. CDR3 region: CSVNRFSNTGELFF. CDR3 coding DNA: TGCAGCGTTAACAGGTTTTCGAACACCGGGGAGCTGTTTTTT.

The CDR3 reads CASSSSGSSYEQYF. The CDR3, as DNA: TGTGCCAGCAGCTCTAGCGGGAGCTCCTACGAGCAGTACTTC. The V gene is TRBV4-2, the J gene TRBJ2-7, with TRBD2 matching 10 bases. CDR1 LGHNA and CDR2 YNFKEQ come from the germline V gene. Unmatched junction bases numbered 1, after V lost 5 bases and J lost 0 bases. This CDR3 has 14 amino acids.

This clone was seen more than once but under ten times. This rearrangement joins TRBV5-1 to TRBJ2-2, with D uncertain. From germline, CDR1 is SGHRS and CDR2 YFSETQ. CDR3 size: 13 residues. V was shortened by 1 base and J by 7 bases, with 8 bases between the two germline ends. CDR3 coding DNA: TGCGCCAGCAGCTTGAAGCTTAACGGGGAGCTGTTTTTT. It specifies CASSLKLNGELFF.

This rearrangement joins TRBV9 to TRBJ2-3; D not certain. The germline V and J ends were trimmed by 2 bases and 2 bases, with 9 bases remaining between them. CDR1 SGDLS and CDR2 YYNGEE come from the germline V gene. This CDR3 spans 14 amino acids. In DNA, the CDR3 is TGTGCCAGCAGCGTCGCGCCGACCACAGATACGCAGTATTTT. Its translation is CASSVAPTTDTQYF. Supplemented by reference TRBV9 and TRBJ2-3, the full variable domain reads DSGVTQTPKHLITATGQRVTLRCSPRSGDLSVYWYQQSLDQGLQFLIQYYNGEERAKGNILERFSAQQFPDLHSELNLSSLELGDSALYFCASSVAPTTDTQYFGPGTRLTVL.

This clone was observed a few times. This sequence joins TRBV21-1 and TRBJ1-1; the DNA was not used to check the table's D call, TRBD1. TRBV21-1 is described as a pseudogene. The CDR3 extends over 16 amino acids. The CDR3 region is CASSTSRDTQNTEAFF. In nucleotides, the CDR3 is TGTGCCAGCAGCACCAGTCGGGACACTCAGAACACTGAAGCTTTCTTT.

This sequence joins TRBV27 and TRBJ1-2; D not resolved. This CDR3 has 13 residues. V lost 5 bases and J lost 8, with 15 bases in between. Germline lookup yields CDR1 MNHEY and CDR2 SMNVEV (reference sequence). CDR3 residues: CASSAAAARGYTF. CDR3 nucleotide sequence: TGTGCCAGCAGTGCCGCGGCGGCTCGGGGCTACACCTTC.

The V gene is TRBV6-5, the J gene TRBJ1-5, with a possible D match to TRBD1 (5 bases). The CDR3 is 14 residues long. The V gene's germline CDR1 is MNHEY and CDR2 SVGAGI. With 2 bases removed from V and 4 bases from J, the gap between germline ends came to 9 bases. In nucleotides, the CDR3 is TGTGCCAGCAGTTACGCGGGGACTAATCAGCCCCAGCATTTT. It codes for CASSYAGTNQPQHF.

This chain uses TRBV30 with TRBJ2-3; perhaps TRBD2 as D (7 bases). This CDR3 region has 16 residues. Trimming stripped 4 bases from V and 5 bases from J, with 22 bases between. Germline V gives CDR1 GTSNPN, CDR2 SVGIG (reference sequence). The DNA of the CDR3 is TGTGCCTGGACCAACGGGTTGGGGGGGCAGGGAGATACGCAGTATTTT. It translates to CAWTNGLGGQGDTQYF.

This clone was seen a handful of times. J is TRBJ2-3 and V is TRBV4-3; D not certain. Germline V CDR1 and CDR2: LGHNA, YSLEER. The CDR3 covers 17 residues. V gave up 1 base and J gave up 4 bases, with 18 bases separating them. CDR3 in DNA: TGCGCCAGCAGCCAAGCTTCGGTCAGGAACCCCGCAGATACGCAGTATTTT. Translation: CASSQASVRNPADTQYF.

The rearrangement joins TRBV19 to TRBJ1-5; 9 bases line up with TRBD1. This CDR3 is built from 13 residues. After removal of 5 bases from V and 11 bases from J, the junction contained 7 bases not matched to a gene. The germline gives CDR1 LNHDA, CDR2 SQIVND (reference sequence). The CDR3 DNA follows: TGTGCCAGTAGTCGGGACAGGGAAGCCTCCCAGCATTTT. Its protein is CASSRDREASQHF.

The rearrangement joins TRBV12-5 to TRBJ1-2; no firm D call. Trimming took 1 base from V and 2 from J, leaving 2 bases between them. CDR1 and CDR2 from the germline V gene are LGHNT and FRNRAP. The CDR3 consists of 12 residues. CDR3 nucleotide sequence: TGTGCTAGTGGTTTGGACAACTATGGCTACACCTTC. It codes for CASGLDNYGYTF.

This clone was seen a few times. Other DNA variants within this sample encode the same CDR3. The chain carries TRBV6-1 and TRBJ2-3; D gene ambiguous. Per the germline V gene, CDR1 is MNHNS and CDR2 is SASEGT. CDR3 length: 11 residues. V was shortened by 5 bases and J by 2 bases, with 2 bases between the two germline ends. The CDR3 nucleotides are TGTGCCAGCAGTTCCACAGATACGCAGTATTTT. As protein: CASSSTDTQYF.

The V and J genes are TRBV14 and TRBJ2-1, with 8 bases matching TRBD2. The CDR3 loop spans 14 amino acids. V lost 5 bases to trimming and J lost 6 bases; unmatched junction nucleotides: 6. Germline V gene lookup returns CDR1 SGHDN and CDR2 FVKESK. The CDR3 DNA follows: TGTGCCAGCAGCTCGCAGCGGGGGATCAATGAGCAGTTCTTC. Its protein is CASSSQRGINEQFF. The full variable domain, rest sourced from reference TRBV14 and TRBJ2-1, is EAGVTQFPSHSVIEKGQTVTLRCDPISGHDNLYWYRRVMGKEIKFLLHFVKESKQDESGMPNNRFLAERTGGTYSTLKVQPAELEDSGVYFCASSSQRGINEQFFGPGTRLTVL.

The V gene is TRBV5-4, the J gene TRBJ2-5; 8 bases are shared with TRBD2. Germline assignment: CDR1 SGHNT and CDR2 YYREEE (reference sequence). With 1 base clipped from V and 3 bases from J, the junction kept 2 bases outside the gene matches. The CDR3 sequence is 14 residues long. In DNA, the CDR3 is TGTGCCAGCAGCTTGCTACTAGCGGAAGAGACCCAGTACTTC. This sequence encodes CASSLLLAEETQYF.